Sequencing of this T cell receptor (beta chain) was carried out in a study of T cells after yellow fever vaccination. Production of TCR cDNA was by 5'RACE template switching, which also added a universal primer site and UMIs. TCRdb ran MiXCR on the 5' RACE reads and lists one entry per CDR3 protein. The sample carries 200,000 to 300,000 distinct CDR3 sequences, approximately 3.8% recorded once. At least ten counts were recorded for this clonotype. What it binds is unknown. Study-level points and caveats: Shared CD4/CD8 clonotypes were a small share, likely from convergent recombination. Booster samples showed a return of most primary-vaccination clones (roughly 96% CD4, approximately 88% CD8).

Germline V gene sequence: CDR1 SGHAT, CDR2 FQNNGV. Trimming cost V 3 bases and J 16 bases; bases outside gene matches: 7. The CDR3 is 13 residues long. The receptor comes from a man younger than 30 who received the YFV17D yellow fever vaccine. J is TRBJ1-6 and V is TRBV11-2; TRBD1 matches at 9 bases. The sequencing here drew on PBMCs, taken 15 days after the yellow fever booster vaccination. The CDR3 DNA reads TGTGCCAGCAGCTTCCTGGGACAGGGCTTGCTCCACTTT. Translated: CASSFLGQGLLHF.